This TCR beta chain originates from a study of blood T cell repertoires in COVID-19. Per the original data handling: Reference gene primer amplification yielded estimated nucleated cell counts. Sequenced by immunoSEQ multiplex PCR; TCRdb stores in-frame clones only, minus some. That table supplies the V and J calls and clone size; D and trimming were determined from the DNA. The sample lists roughly 250,000 clones; about 90% were seen once. This CDR3 is 13 amino acids long. Between the trimmed V and J ends, which lost 10 bases and 1 base, there was a span of 13 bases. Germline CDR1 is MNHEY and CDR2 is SMNVEV (reference sequence).

The source material was PBMCs or T cells enriched from blood (not recorded which). The clonotype was recovered from a woman aged 40 to 49 with acute COVID-19. The gene calls are TRBV27 and TRBJ1-1, with D possibly TRBD1 on 6 matching bases. The CDR3 sequence: CATGYRANTEAFF. The CDR3 DNA reads as TGTGCCACTGGCTACAGGGCGAACACTGAAGCTTTCTTT.